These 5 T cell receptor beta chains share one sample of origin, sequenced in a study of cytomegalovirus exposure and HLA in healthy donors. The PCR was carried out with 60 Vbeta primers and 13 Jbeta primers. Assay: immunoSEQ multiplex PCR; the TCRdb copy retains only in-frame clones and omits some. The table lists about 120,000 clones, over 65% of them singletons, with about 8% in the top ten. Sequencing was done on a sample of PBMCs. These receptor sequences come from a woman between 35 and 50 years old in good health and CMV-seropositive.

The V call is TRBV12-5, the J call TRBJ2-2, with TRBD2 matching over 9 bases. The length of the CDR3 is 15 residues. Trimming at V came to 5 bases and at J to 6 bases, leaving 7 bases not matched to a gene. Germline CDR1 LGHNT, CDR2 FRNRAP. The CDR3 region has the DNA TGTGCTAGTGGTACACCGGGACTAGCTTCCGGGGAGCTGTTTTTT. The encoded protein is CASGTPGLASGELFF.

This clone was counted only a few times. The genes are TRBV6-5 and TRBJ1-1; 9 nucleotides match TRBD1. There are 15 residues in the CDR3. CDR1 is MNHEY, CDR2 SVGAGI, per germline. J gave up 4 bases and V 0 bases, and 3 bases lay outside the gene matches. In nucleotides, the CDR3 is TGTGCCAGCAGTTACTCAGGGACAGGGAGCACTGAAGCTTTCTTT. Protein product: CASSYSGTGSTEAFF.

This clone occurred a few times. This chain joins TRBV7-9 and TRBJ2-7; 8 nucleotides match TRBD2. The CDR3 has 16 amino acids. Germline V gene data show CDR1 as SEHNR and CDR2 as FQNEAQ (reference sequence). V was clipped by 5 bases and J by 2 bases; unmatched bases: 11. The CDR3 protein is CASSGLGGRGAYEQYF. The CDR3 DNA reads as TGTGCCAGCAGCGGCCTAGGGGGGCGGGGGGCCTACGAGCAGTACTTC. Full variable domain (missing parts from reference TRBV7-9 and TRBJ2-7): DTGVSQNPRHKITKRGQNVTFRCDPISEHNRLYWYRQTLGQGPEFLTYFQNEAQLEKSRLLSDRFSAERPKGSFSTLEIQRTEQGDSAMYLCASSGLGGRGAYEQYFGPGTRLTVT.

The CDR3 sequence: CASSGAKRGAPSTQYF. The CDR3, as DNA: TGTGCCAGCAGCGGCGCTAAACGGGGGGCCCCCAGTACGCAGTATTTT. This chain links TRBV9 with TRBJ2-3; weak D call: TRBD2 (7 bases). V lost 3 bases and J 8 bases, leaving 22 bases between the germline ends. The germline CDR1 and CDR2 sequences are SGDLS and YYNGEE. The CDR3 has 16 amino acids.

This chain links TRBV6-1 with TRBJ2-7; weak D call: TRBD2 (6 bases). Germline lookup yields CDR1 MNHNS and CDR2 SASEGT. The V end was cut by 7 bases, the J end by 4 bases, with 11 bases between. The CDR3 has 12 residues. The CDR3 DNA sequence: TGTGCCAGCACCGAACGGGGGTACGAGCAGTACTTC. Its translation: CASTERGYEQYF.